This T cell receptor (beta chain) was sequenced during a study of shared clonotypes between healthy human individuals. Overall study results and limits: Several donors had about 5% of their naive CD4 clonotypes in common. Enrolling few donors narrowed the genetic and exposure-history diversity that was represented. Estimated richness was generally greater in naive than memory subsets.

About this clone itself: What it binds is not known.

Original data processing: Junction-only sequences without quality scores were provided by ImmunoSEQ, so filtering was different. Profiling relied on immunoSEQ multiplex PCR, and the TCRdb table lists in-frame clones only, not all of them. Clonal size and the V and J genes are those of that table, whereas D and trimming came from the DNA. The sample consists of some 500,000 clones, 90% to 96% of them appearing once. The CDR3 consists of 13 residues. V was pared by 2 bases and J by 1 base, with 5 bases between. Looked up from germline, CDR1 is MNHEY and CDR2 is SMNVEV (reference sequence). The chain joins TRBV27 to TRBJ1-1, with D possibly TRBD1 on 5 matching bases. Sequencing was performed on naive CD4+ T cells sorted from blood. This sample's subset: CD45RA+ positively selected. The TCR originated in a woman younger than 45 in good health. The chain's CDR3 is CASSLDRNTEAFF. The DNA for the CDR3 is TGTGCCAGCAGTTTAGACAGGAACACTGAAGCTTTCTTT.